The rows below give T cell receptor beta chains drawn from one sample of a study of CD8+ T cells in alopecia areata. Repertoires were generated with immunoSEQ multiplex PCR, while TCRdb's copy carries only in-frame clones and drops some. This sample yields over 150,000 clones, of which 58% are seen a single time; 5% to 6% belongs to the top ten. Specimen: CD4+ T cells sorted from blood, collected at week 24, from a patient treated with tofacitinib. Source of these receptors: a human donor with alopecia areata. Each CDR3 is given with its conserved first and last residue. A D gene is named only where the DNA matches it firmly.

j_call d_call v_call cdr3_aa
TRBJ2-4 NA TRBV7-2 CASSLFSDDQYF
TRBJ2-3 TRBD1 TRBV29-1 CSVVSGTGIDTQYF
TRBJ1-6 NA TRBV4-3 CASSQDLHDNSPLHF
TRBJ2-7 TRBD2 TRBV5-1 CASSSPGSGGPYTYEQYF
TRBJ1-5 NA TRBV6-5 CASSYSGSFGQPQHF
TRBJ1-2 NA TRBV29-1 CSVTGIRNGYTF
TRBJ1-1 NA TRBV2 CASIDRRNTEAFF
TRBJ2-5 NA TRBV2 CASSDHLGETQYF
TRBJ1-4 TRBD1 TRBV4-2 CASSQVGGTGVEKLFF
TRBJ2-1 TRBD1 TRBV5-1 CASSLGDRVDYNEQFF
TRBJ1-2 TRBD1 TRBV25-1 CASSAPGQGFRGYTF
TRBJ2-5 NA TRBV9 CASSGGGRSETQYF
TRBJ1-4 NA TRBV14 CASSPRGEKLFF
TRBJ1-5 NA TRBV5-6 CASSQWRGEPQHF
TRBJ2-7 NA TRBV7-9 CASNAQGRRYEQYF
TRBJ2-5 NA TRBV5-1 CASSWEAAQYF
TRBJ2-5 TRBD2 TRBV4-3 CASSHVAGRTQETQYF
TRBJ2-3 NA TRBV2 CASSGGGTDTQYF
TRBJ2-7 NA TRBV30 CAWSDQGYSYEQYF
TRBJ1-2 NA TRBV28 CASSLASGSNYGYTF
TRBJ2-2 NA TRBV19 CASSVRRDTGELFF